The sequence of this T cell receptor beta chain was determined in a study of blood T cell repertoires in COVID-19. V was clipped by 0 bases and J by 9 bases, with 12 bases between them. In germline, CDR1 is GTSNPN, CDR2 SVGIG (reference sequence). This CDR3 is 13 amino acids long. Only in-frame clones appear in the TCRdb table, and some are missing; sequencing was by immunoSEQ multiplex PCR. The table includes 200,000 to 250,000 clones, 82% detected once. The V call is TRBV30, the J call TRBJ2-1; D might be TRBD2 (5 bases). The sample consisted of peripheral blood. The clonotype originates from a woman older than 75 with COVID-19, enrolled during active disease. The CDR3 DNA is TGTGCCTGGAGTGTACGGACTCACGGTGAGCAGTTCTTC. Protein product: CAWSVRTHGEQFF. Complete variable domain (other parts from reference TRBV30 and TRBJ2-1): SQTIHQWPATLVQPVGSPLSLECTVEGTSNPNLYWYRQAAGRGLQLLFYSVGIGQISSEVPQNLSASRPQDRQFILSSKKLLLSDSGFYLCAWSVRTHGEQFFGPGTRLTVL.